This T cell receptor (beta chain) was identified during a study of Ad26.COV2.S vaccination and SARS-CoV-2 variants. Study outcomes and limitations: Placebo recipients trailed vaccine recipients in spike-specific TCR breadth.

Sequencing used immunoSEQ multiplex PCR; TCRdb keeps in-frame clones, though not all of them. The data contain about 430,000 clones, around 90% of them singletons. Germline V gene data show CDR1 as MGHRA and CDR2 as YSYEKL. The length of the CDR3 is 16 residues. The V end lost 1 base, the J end lost 6 bases, and 18 bases lay between the germline ends. This clone was detected only a few times. Its specificity is unknown. Treatment indicated: around 19 received Ad26.COV2.S at low or high dose, single or two shots; 5 received placebo; per-sample allocation not given. Sampling took place 63 days after the first vaccine or placebo injection.

The clonotype comes from a person aged 18-65 years who received the Ad26.COV2.S COVID-19 vaccine or a placebo. The sample in question was peripheral blood, obtained in a trial of Ad26.COV2.S vaccine versus placebo. This chain links TRBV4-1 with TRBJ1-1, with D uncertain. The CDR3 DNA follows: TGCGCCAGCAGCCAAGTGGATATGGGCTTTACGTCTGAAGCTTTCTTT. This translates into CASSQVDMGFTSEAFF.